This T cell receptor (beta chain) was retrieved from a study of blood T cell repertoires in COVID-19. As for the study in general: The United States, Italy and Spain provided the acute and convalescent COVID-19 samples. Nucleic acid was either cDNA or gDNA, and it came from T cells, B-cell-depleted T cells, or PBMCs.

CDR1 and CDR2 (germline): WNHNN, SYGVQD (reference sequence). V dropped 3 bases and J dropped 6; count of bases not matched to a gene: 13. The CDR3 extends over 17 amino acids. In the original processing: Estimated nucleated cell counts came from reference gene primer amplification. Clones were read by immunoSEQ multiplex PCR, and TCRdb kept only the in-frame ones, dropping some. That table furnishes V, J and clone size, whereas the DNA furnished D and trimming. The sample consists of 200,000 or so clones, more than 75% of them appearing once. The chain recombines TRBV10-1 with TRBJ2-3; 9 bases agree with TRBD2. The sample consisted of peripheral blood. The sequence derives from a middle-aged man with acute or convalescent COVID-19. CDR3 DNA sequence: TGCGCCAGCAGTGACCCCTTTAGCGCGGGGGGGGTGGATACGCAGTATTTT. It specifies CASSDPFSAGGVDTQYF.